A selection of T cell receptor beta chains follows, all from one sample in a study of T-cell memory formation after mild COVID-19. TCRdb reanalysed the 5' RACE reads using MiXCR and keeps one entry per CDR3 protein. The sample holds about 320,000 distinct CDR3 sequences; 14% are singletons and the top ten take around 20%. The sequencing sample was made of PBMCs or a T cell subset sorted from them (not recorded which). The receptors originated from a man aged 18 to 30 who had mild COVID-19 (a few samples of this study predate the infection). Cell type and time point are not known. Each CDR3 is given with its conserved first and last residue. The D gene is left open where the match is weak. Clone size is shown for a subset of rows, as once, few, many or a class of expanded clone.

d_call: TRBD2
clone_size: NA
j_call: TRBJ2-1
v_call: TRBV3-1
cdr3_aa: CASSHRAGGRYNEQFF
cdr3_nt: TGTGCCAGCAGCCATAGAGCGGGGGGGAGGTACAATGAGCAGTTCTTC

d_call: TRBD1
clone_size: NA
j_call: TRBJ2-5
v_call: TRBV3-1
cdr3_aa: CASGDRAQETQYF
cdr3_nt: TGTGCCAGCGGAGACAGGGCTCAAGAGACCCAGTACTTC

d_call: NA
clone_size: once
j_call: TRBJ1-1
v_call: TRBV29-1
cdr3_aa: CSVEITEAFF
cdr3_nt: TGCAGCGTTGAGATCACTGAAGCTTTCTTT

d_call: NA
clone_size: NA
j_call: TRBJ1-3
v_call: TRBV6-6
cdr3_aa: CASSYGQGGNTIYF
cdr3_nt: TGTGCCAGCAGTTACGGCCAGGGTGGAAACACCATATATTTT

d_call: NA
clone_size: few
j_call: TRBJ2-2
v_call: TRBV7-3
cdr3_aa: CASSLSSSGELFF
cdr3_nt: TGTGCCAGCAGCTTATCTTCCTCCGGGGAGCTGTTTTTT

d_call: NA
clone_size: few
j_call: TRBJ2-5
v_call: TRBV5-1
cdr3_aa: CASSRQLQETQYF
cdr3_nt: TGCGCCAGCAGCAGGCAGCTACAAGAGACCCAGTACTTC

d_call: NA
clone_size: few
j_call: TRBJ1-2
v_call: TRBV29-1
cdr3_aa: CSVAGYGYTF
cdr3_nt: TGCAGCGTTGCTGGCTATGGCTACACCTTC

d_call: NA
clone_size: few
j_call: TRBJ1-4
v_call: TRBV5-1
cdr3_aa: CASSPAHGEKLFF
cdr3_nt: TGCGCCAGCAGCCCGGCCCACGGGGAAAAACTGTTTTTT

d_call: TRBD1
clone_size: many
j_call: TRBJ2-7
v_call: TRBV4-3
cdr3_aa: CASSPSGQGSFEQYF
cdr3_nt: TGCGCCAGCAGCCCATCGGGACAGGGAAGTTTCGAGCAGTACTTC

d_call: NA
clone_size: many
j_call: TRBJ2-7
v_call: TRBV4-3
cdr3_aa: CASSQEYETTRYEQYF
cdr3_nt: TGCGCCAGCAGCCAAGAATACGAGACAACCAGATACGAGCAGTACTTC